This T cell receptor (beta chain) was sequenced for a study of T cells in Graves' hyperthyroidism and ophthalmopathy. This clonotype was counted at least ten times. The TCR beta CDR3 regions underwent amplification using RNA transcripts as the source. TCR CDR3 regions were first amplified by RT-PCR with HTBI primers. TCRdb called the multiplex PCR reads again in MiXCR, with one record for every CDR3 protein. The sample carries 300,000 to 400,000 distinct CDR3 sequences, about a fifth recorded once. The germline gives CDR1 MNHNS, CDR2 SASEGT. The CDR3 totals 15 residues. V was pared by 3 bases and J by 2 bases, with 5 bases of the junction left unmatched.

The sample comprised blood. This TCR derives from a man between 18 and 29 years old with Graves' ophthalmopathy. The J gene is TRBJ1-2, the V gene TRBV6-1; 8 nucleotides agree with TRBD1. This CDR3 reads CASSDGSGGNYGYTF. CDR3 sequence (DNA): TGTGCCAGCAGTGACGGATCAGGGGGCAACTATGGCTACACCTTC.